The clone carrying this T cell receptor (beta chain) was recorded at least ten times. It was with a sample-barcoded 5' primer and a J-beta primer mix that a second PCR of roughly 7 to 11 cycles was run. Using its own MiXCR run on the 5' RACE reads, TCRdb lists one record per CDR3 protein. The sample carries some 1.5 million distinct CDR3 sequences, 28% recorded once. These data are taken from a study of blood T cells in healthy people across ages. The CDR3 has 13 amino acids. The V gene's germline CDR1 is LGHNA and CDR2 YSLEER. The V end was cut by 1 base, the J end by 8 bases, with 9 bases between. V gene TRBV4-3 combines with J gene TRBJ2-4, with D uncertain. Material for sequencing was blood. This clonotype was sampled from a woman aged 30 to 39 in good health. CDR3 sequence (DNA): TGCGCCAGCAGCCAAGTGGGAAAGGACATTCAGTACTTC. Translating it yields CASSQVGKDIQYF.